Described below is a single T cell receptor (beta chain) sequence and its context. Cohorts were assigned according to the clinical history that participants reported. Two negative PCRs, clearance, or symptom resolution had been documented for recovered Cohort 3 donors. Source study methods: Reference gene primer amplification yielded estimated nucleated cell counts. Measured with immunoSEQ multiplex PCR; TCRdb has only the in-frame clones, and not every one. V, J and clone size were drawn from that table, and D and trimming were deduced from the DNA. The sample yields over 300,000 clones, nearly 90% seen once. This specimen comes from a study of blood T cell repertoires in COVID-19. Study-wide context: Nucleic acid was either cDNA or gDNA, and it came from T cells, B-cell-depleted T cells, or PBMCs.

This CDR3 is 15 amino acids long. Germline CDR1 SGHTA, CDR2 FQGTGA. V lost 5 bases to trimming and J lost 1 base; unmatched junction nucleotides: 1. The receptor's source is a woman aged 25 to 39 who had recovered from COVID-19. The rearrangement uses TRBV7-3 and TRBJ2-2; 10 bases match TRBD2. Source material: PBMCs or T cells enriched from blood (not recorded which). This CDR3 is CASSPSGGNTGELFF. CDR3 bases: TGTGCCAGCAGCCCTAGCGGGGGGAACACCGGGGAGCTGTTTTTT. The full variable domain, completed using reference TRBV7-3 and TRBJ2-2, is GAGVSQTPSNKVTEKGKYVELRCDPISGHTALYWYRQSLGQGPEFLIYFQGTGAADDSGLPNDRFFAVRPEGSVSTLKIQRTERGDSAVYLCASSPSGGNTGELFFGEGSRLTVL.